The rows below give T cell receptor beta chains drawn from one sample of a study of Graves' ophthalmopathy and Graves' hyperthyroidism. Using its own MiXCR run on the multiplex PCR reads, TCRdb lists one record per CDR3 protein. The sample holds around 400,000 distinct CDR3 sequences, about a sixth seen once. Sequenced input: peripheral blood. These receptors all come from a young woman with Graves' ophthalmopathy. The CDR3 runs from the conserved cysteine through the conserved F or W. The order of the fields is CDR3 DNA, CDR3 protein, D gene, clone size, V gene, J gene. The D gene is left open where the match is weak. A clone size is listed for some rows: how often the clone was seen (once, few, many), or a class if it is expanded.

CDR3nt: TGTGCCAGCAAGTTCGGACGTATATATGGCTACACCTTC; CDR3aa: CASKFGRIYGYTF; d_gene: -; abundance: -; v_gene: TRBV6-5; j_gene: TRBJ1-2
CDR3nt: TGTGCCAGCAGTCTAGCGGGAGGTCTCCCTGGGGCCAACGTCCTGACTTTC; CDR3aa: CASSLAGGLPGANVLTF; d_gene: TRBD2; abundance: many; v_gene: TRBV6-2/TRBV6-3; j_gene: TRBJ2-6
CDR3nt: TGTGCCAGCACCCTCAGGGGGCAGGGTAATCAGCCCCAGCATTTT; CDR3aa: CASTLRGQGNQPQHF; d_gene: TRBD1; abundance: many; v_gene: TRBV28; j_gene: TRBJ1-5
CDR3nt: TGTGCCAGCAGCGAGAGACAGGGAAACACCATATATTTT; CDR3aa: CASSERQGNTIYF; d_gene: -; abundance: many; v_gene: TRBV7-2; j_gene: TRBJ1-3
CDR3nt: TGTGCCAGCAGTTTATCTCGCCAGAACGAGCAGTACTTC; CDR3aa: CASSLSRQNEQYF; d_gene: -; abundance: -; v_gene: TRBV27; j_gene: TRBJ2-7
CDR3nt: TGTGCCAGCAGCCAAGACGCGAGGGTTGAAGCTTTCTTT; CDR3aa: CASSQDARVEAFF; d_gene: -; abundance: many; v_gene: TRBV3-1; j_gene: TRBJ1-1
CDR3nt: TGTGCCAGCAGTTCCAGGACGGAGAGCTCCTATAATTCACCCCTCCACTTT; CDR3aa: CASSSRTESSYNSPLHF; d_gene: -; abundance: -; v_gene: TRBV27; j_gene: TRBJ1-6
CDR3nt: TGTGCCAGCAGCCCTGTTTATTCTGAAGCTTTCTTT; CDR3aa: CASSPVYSEAFF; d_gene: -; abundance: few; v_gene: TRBV14; j_gene: TRBJ1-1
CDR3nt: TGTGCCTGGAGTGGCGGGATCTCTGGAAACACCATATATTTT; CDR3aa: CAWSGGISGNTIYF; d_gene: -; abundance: once; v_gene: TRBV30; j_gene: TRBJ1-3
CDR3nt: TGCAGTGCCGCGAGGGAGACCCAGTACTTC; CDR3aa: CSAARETQYF; d_gene: -; abundance: many; v_gene: TRBV20-1; j_gene: TRBJ2-5
CDR3nt: TGTGCCAGCAGGGCGGGACAGGGTACCGACGAGCAGTACTTC; CDR3aa: CASRAGQGTDEQYF; d_gene: TRBD1; abundance: -; v_gene: TRBV6-1; j_gene: TRBJ2-7